This entry lists 28 T cell receptor beta chains sequenced from one sample in a study of vaccination effects on CD4 cells after COVID-19. Their target antigens are unknown. Some clones are missing from TCRdb's copy, which holds only in-frame ones; the method was immunoSEQ multiplex PCR. The sample lists fewer than 30,000 clones; 76% were seen once. ViraFEST expansion of antigen-specific CD4+ T cells with viral peptide pools preceded sequencing. The culture ran for approximately nine days before CD4+ T cells were isolated. Vaccinated recipients, who were negative for nucleocapsid antibodies, had no history of SARS-CoV-2 infection. Sample: CD4+ T cells from PBMCs cultured with HCoV-NL63 spike peptides, taken before COVID-19 vaccination. These receptors originate from a human donor who received a COVID-19 vaccine.

This chain links TRBV27 with TRBJ1-1; possible D gene TRBD1, 5 bases. Germline V CDR1 and CDR2: MNHEY, SMNVEV (reference sequence). Trimming cost V 3 bases and J 1 base, with 21 bases left between them. The CDR3 has 18 amino acids. Here the CDR3 reads CASSFFGDFSERNTEAFF. In DNA form, the CDR3 reads TGTGCCAGCAGTTTTTTTGGGGACTTCTCTGAGAGGAACACTGAAGCTTTCTTT.

V gene TRBV9 combines with J gene TRBJ2-5, with TRBD2 matching over 10 bases. In germline, CDR1 is SGDLS, CDR2 YYNGEE. The length of the CDR3 is 15 residues. J was trimmed by 5 bases and V by 4 bases; bases with no gene match: 8. CDR3 in amino acids: CASSPLAGEGETQYF. The CDR3 region has the DNA TGTGCCAGCAGCCCTCTAGCGGGAGAGGGGGAGACCCAGTACTTC.

This sequence joins TRBV5-8 and TRBJ2-2; 8 nucleotides align to TRBD1. In germline, CDR1 is SGHTS, CDR2 YDEGEE. This CDR3 is built from 15 residues. Losses at the gene ends were 4 bases for V and 5 bases for J; bases not matched to a gene: 7. The CDR3 loop reads CASSHTGGGTGELFF. The DNA for the CDR3 is TGTGCCAGCAGCCATACAGGGGGAGGAACCGGGGAGCTGTTTTTT.

The chain has TRBV5-1 and TRBJ2-7, with TRBD2 identical over 10 bases. This CDR3 has 14 residues. Germline CDR1 SGHRS, CDR2 YFSETQ. V lost 4 bases to trimming and J lost 4 bases; unmatched junction nucleotides: 5. The CDR3 DNA reads TGCGCCAGCAGCCGGACTAGCGGTGCGTACGAGCAGTACTTC. Residues: CASSRTSGAYEQYF.

The gene calls are TRBV5-5 and TRBJ2-2; D possibly uses TRBD1 or TRBD2 (5 bases each). This CDR3 spans 14 amino acids. V gave up 4 bases and J gave up 0 bases, with 7 bases separating them. The germline V gene has CDR1 SGHKS and CDR2 YYEKEE (reference sequence). The CDR3 DNA sequence: TGTGCCAGCAGCGAGGGGACGAACACCGGGGAGCTGTTTTTT. Protein: CASSEGTNTGELFF.

The genes are TRBV30 and TRBJ1-1, with 7 bases lining up with TRBD1. V lost 0 bases, J lost 11 bases, and 9 bases stayed unmatched. In germline, CDR1 is GTSNPN, CDR2 SVGIG (reference sequence). This CDR3 spans 13 amino acids. CDR3 in DNA: TGTGCCTGGAGTGTGAAAGGGGGCGAGGTGGCTTTCTTT. Its translation: CAWSVKGGEVAFF.

The chain joins TRBV14 to TRBJ1-2; D gene ambiguous. CDR1 SGHDN and CDR2 FVKESK come from the germline V gene. With 2 bases removed from V and 4 bases from J, the gap between germline ends came to 8 bases. The CDR3 is 13 amino acids. The CDR3 DNA sequence: TGTGCCAGCAGCCAATCGGTGGGCTATGGCTACACCTTC. This gives the protein CASSQSVGYGYTF.

The CDR3 DNA is TGTGCCAGCAGCCGACAAGGGGAGGGCGCTAATTCACCCCTCCACTTT. This sequence encodes CASSRQGEGANSPLHF. The chain has TRBV14 and TRBJ1-6; perhaps TRBD1 as D (5 bases). Trimming shortened V by 4 bases and J by 6 bases, and 16 bases separated the two germline ends. The CDR3 covers 16 residues. CDR1 and CDR2 (germline): SGHDN, FVKESK.

V usage is TRBV6-5 and J usage is TRBJ2-2, with TRBD2 matching over 10 bases. Germline loops: CDR1 MNHEY, CDR2 SVGAGI. V was clipped by 5 bases and J by 2 bases; unmatched bases: 2. The CDR3 runs to 15 residues. The CDR3, as DNA: TGTGCCAGCAGTCGGACTAGCGGAAACACCGGGGAGCTGTTTTTT. Its protein product is CASSRTSGNTGELFF.

This chain connects TRBV7-9 to TRBJ1-2; no clear D. Germline V gene lookup returns CDR1 SEHNR and CDR2 FQNEAQ (reference sequence). The CDR3 totals 12 residues. Trimming took 5 bases from V and 8 from J, leaving 12 bases between them. The CDR3 reads CASSLNEGGYTF. The CDR3 DNA reads TGTGCCAGCAGCCTGAATGAAGGGGGCTACACCTTC.

This chain links TRBV25-1 with TRBJ2-3; 14 bases line up with TRBD2. Germline V gene lookup returns CDR1 MGHDK and CDR2 SYGVNS. V shed 6 bases, J shed 1 base, and the junction held 9 bases outside the gene matches. The CDR3 totals 18 residues. Here the CDR3 reads CASRAGTSGRSGTDTQYF. As DNA, the CDR3 is TGTGCCAGCAGGGCCGGGACTAGCGGGAGAAGTGGCACAGATACGCAGTATTTT.

This clone is a singleton in its sample. The chain uses TRBV7-9 and TRBJ2-7; D possibly corresponds to TRBD2 (5 bases). The V gene lost 4 bases and the J gene lost 2 bases, with 12 bases spanning the gap. The germline gives CDR1 SEHNR, CDR2 FQNEAQ (reference sequence). This CDR3 region has 14 residues. CDR3 bases: TGTGCCAGCAGCTCTAGCAAGGTGGCCTACGAGCAGTACTTC. Amino acids: CASSSSKVAYEQYF.

V gene TRBV11-2 combines with J gene TRBJ2-7; TRBD1 matches at 7 bases. Germline-derived CDR1 and CDR2 are SGHAT and FQNNGV. This CDR3 has 15 residues. The ends lost 5 bases at V and 1 base at J; junction bases unmatched: 8. CDR3 in DNA: TGTGCCAGCAGCGCGACCGACAGGGAGTCCTACGAGCAGTACTTC. Residues: CASSATDRESYEQYF. The full variable domain, completed using reference TRBV11-2 and TRBJ2-7, is EAGVAQSPRYKIIEKRQSVAFWCNPISGHATLYWYQQILGQGPKLLIQFQNNGVVDDSQLPKDRFSAERLKGVDSTLKIQPAKLEDSAVYLCASSATDRESYEQYFGPGTRLTVT.

The chain has TRBV20-1 and TRBJ1-2, with D unclear. The V gene lost 3 bases and the J gene lost 8 bases, with 10 bases spanning the gap. The length of the CDR3 is 11 residues. The V gene's germline CDR1 is DFQATT and CDR2 SNEGSKA (reference sequence). CDR3 nucleotides: TGCAGTGCTAGTTTCTCGGAGGGCTACACCTTC. Protein: CSASFSEGYTF.

V and J are TRBV11-2 and TRBJ1-5; no clear D. This CDR3 is built from 17 residues. Trimming stripped 5 bases from V and 0 bases from J, with 17 bases between. Germline V gives CDR1 SGHAT, CDR2 FQNNGV. As DNA, the CDR3 is TGTGCCAGCAGCGAGGCTGGGCTGAGGGCTAGCAATCAGCCCCAGCATTTT. Its translation is CASSEAGLRASNQPQHF.

This clone came up a few times. The CDR3 nucleotides read TGTGCCAGCAGCGCTTGGACAGGCTCCGATGAAGCTTTCTTT. It is translated as CASSAWTGSDEAFF. The rearrangement joins TRBV11-1 to TRBJ1-1, with 7 bases identical to TRBD1. Looked up from germline, CDR1 is SGHAT and CDR2 is FQDESV (reference sequence). The CDR3 has 14 amino acids. J lost 7 bases, V lost 5 bases, and 10 bases had no gene match. Using reference TRBV11-1 and TRBJ1-1 for the parts outside the CDR3, the full variable domain is EAEVAQSPRYKITEKSQAVAFWCDPISGHATLYWYRQILGQGPELLVQFQDESVVDDSQLPKDRFSAERLKGVDSTLKIQPAELGDSAMYLCASSAWTGSDEAFFGQGTRLTVV.

The table lists this clone with a count of one. CDR3 nucleotides: TGTGCCAGTAGTCCTGACGGCAATCAGCCCCAGCATTTT. Its protein product is CASSPDGNQPQHF. This rearrangement joins TRBV19 to TRBJ1-5; D is uncertain. V lost 5 bases and J 2 bases, leaving 7 bases between the germline ends. CDR1 is LNHDA and CDR2 is SQIVND in the germline V gene (reference sequence). This CDR3 spans 13 amino acids.

This chain uses TRBV27 with TRBJ2-1; 8 bases fit TRBD1. Trimming cost V 4 bases and J 4 bases; bases outside gene matches: 12. There are 17 residues in the CDR3. Germline CDR1 reads MNHEY; CDR2 reads SMNVEV (reference sequence). CDR3 residues: CASSSRQGRYRYNEQFF. CDR3 nucleotide sequence: TGTGCCAGCAGTTCTCGACAGGGGCGCTACAGATACAATGAGCAGTTCTTC.

The rearrangement uses TRBV5-4 and TRBJ2-7; a weak D match, TRBD1 (6 bases). The V gene's germline CDR1 is SGHNT and CDR2 YYREEE (reference sequence). The CDR3 contains 14 residues. V shed 4 bases and J shed 3 bases, with 14 bases lying between them. The CDR3 coding sequence is TGTGCCAGCAGCCTCACAGGGAGTATCTACGAGCAGTACTTC. This sequence encodes CASSLTGSIYEQYF.

The V and J genes are TRBV5-1 and TRBJ1-4; 10 positions match TRBD1. CDR3 length: 15 residues. Germline loops: CDR1 SGHRS, CDR2 YFSETQ. V was pared by 6 bases and J by 4 bases, with 6 bases of the junction left unmatched. CDR3 sequence reads: CASTGTGDLNEKLFF. As DNA, the CDR3 is TGCGCCAGCACCGGGACAGGGGACCTTAATGAAAAACTGTTTTTT.

The chain has TRBV24-1 and TRBJ2-5, with a weak D call TRBD1 (5 bases). With 2 bases removed from V and 2 bases from J, the gap between germline ends came to 8 bases. CDR3 size: 14 residues. Germline values: CDR1 KGHDR, CDR2 SFDVKD. The CDR3 coding sequence is TGTGCCACCAGTGATTATGGGGCTCAAGAGACCCAGTACTTC. Amino acid sequence: CATSDYGAQETQYF.

The chain employs TRBV19 and TRBJ2-3, with D hard to call. V lost 1 base to trimming and J lost 0 bases, with 11 bases between them. The CDR3 loop spans 16 amino acids. The V gene's germline CDR1 is LNHDA and CDR2 SQIVND (reference sequence). The CDR3 protein is CASSIANALSTDTQYF. CDR3 bases: TGTGCCAGTAGTATAGCGAACGCCCTGAGCACAGATACGCAGTATTTT.

The chain joins TRBV3-1 (or the pseudogene TRBV3-2) to TRBJ2-1, with D possibly matching TRBD2 (5 bases). Trimming left V 1 base short and J 14 bases short, with 12 bases between. The CDR3 spans 12 residues. Per the germline V gene, CDR1 is LGHDT and CDR2 is YNNKEL (reference sequence). The chain's CDR3 is CASSQGWYGEFF. CDR3 nucleotide sequence: TGTGCCAGCAGCCAAGGGTGGTACGGGGAGTTCTTC.

This clone was observed a handful of times. The DNA of the CDR3 is TGCGCCAGCAGCGACGGGACAGTTGGTGAAAAACTGTTTTTT. It specifies CASSDGTVGEKLFF. J is TRBJ1-4 and V is TRBV5-1; the match to TRBD1 covers 7 bases. V lost 4 bases and J lost 7; bases outside the gene matches: 7. Germline lookup yields CDR1 SGHRS and CDR2 YFSETQ. The CDR3 spans 14 residues.

This clone was observed a few times. J is TRBJ1-1 and V is TRBV5-5; tentatively, D is TRBD1 (5 bases). Per the germline V gene, CDR1 is SGHKS and CDR2 is YYEKEE (reference sequence). The CDR3 has 14 amino acids. V lost 0 bases to trimming and J lost 11 bases, with 17 bases between them. CDR3 amino acids: CASSLEVANRWAFF. As DNA, the CDR3 is TGTGCCAGCAGCTTGGAGGTCGCTAACAGGTGGGCTTTCTTT.

The chain uses TRBV20-1 and TRBJ1-3; D unclear. Germline V gene sequence: CDR1 DFQATT, CDR2 SNEGSKA (reference sequence). CDR3 size: 15 residues. V lost 3 bases, J lost 0 bases, and 12 bases lay in between. CDR3 protein: CSASGSYSSGNTIYF. In DNA, the CDR3 is TGCAGTGCTAGTGGCAGCTATAGCTCTGGAAACACCATATATTTT.

The rearrangement joins TRBV7-2 to TRBJ1-5; 7 bases map to TRBD1. Germline-derived CDR1 and CDR2 are SGHTA and FQGNSA. Unmatched junction bases numbered 8, after V lost 5 bases and J lost 4 bases. This CDR3 is 15 amino acids long. CDR3 sequence reads: CASSPRTGENQPQHF. CDR3 sequence (DNA): TGTGCCAGCAGCCCCCGGACAGGCGAGAATCAGCCCCAGCATTTT. The full variable domain, rest sourced from reference TRBV7-2 and TRBJ1-5, is GAGVSQSPSNKVTEKGKDVELRCDPISGHTALYWYRQSLGQGLEFLIYFQGNSAPDKSGLPSDRFSAERTGGSVSTLTIQRTQQEDSAVYLCASSPRTGENQPQHFGDGTRLSIL.

In DNA form, the CDR3 reads TGTGCCAGCAGTACACGGACAGGTGGCAATCAGCCCCAGCATTTT. Its protein is CASSTRTGGNQPQHF. This sequence joins TRBV6-5 and TRBJ1-5; TRBD1 aligns across 7 bases. The CDR3 is 15 amino acids. Germline V gene data show CDR1 as MNHEY and CDR2 as SVGAGI. V was pared by 5 bases and J by 2 bases, with 6 bases of the junction left unmatched.